This T cell receptor beta chain was retrieved from a study of blood T cell repertoires in COVID-19. The overall study: Whether acute or convalescent, the COVID-19 samples came from the United States, Italy and Spain. T cells, B-cell-depleted T cells, or PBMCs supplied cDNA or gDNA.

The germline gives CDR1 SGHRS, CDR2 YFSETQ. Deletions cut 1 base from V and 2 bases from J, with 9 bases between. The CDR3 length is 14 residues. Study processing details: Reference gene primer amplification gave estimated nucleated cell counts. The assay was immunoSEQ multiplex PCR, and TCRdb's table has in-frame clones only and misses some. The V and J calls and clone size were taken over from that table, and D and trimming were inferred from the DNA. There are 200,000 to 300,000 clones in the sample; roughly 84% occur only once, and 8.6% lies in the top ten. This receptor was obtained from a human donor in a cohort sampled during active COVID-19. The sequenced material came from peripheral blood. The rearrangement links TRBV5-1 to TRBJ1-2; D might be TRBD1 (5 bases). CDR3 DNA sequence: TGCGCCAGCAGCTTGCTACAGGAAAACTATGGCTACACCTTC. Encoded protein: CASSLLQENYGYTF.